This TCR beta chain is drawn from a study of vaccination and CD4 T cells after COVID-19. Treatment here: approximately nine-day PBMC culture with coronavirus spike peptide pools or control peptides (ViraFEST assay). Regarding this clonotype: The antigen is unknown.

An Oncomine TCR Beta short-read assay was used to sequence the DNA from cultured CD4+ T cells. Via MiXCR, TCRdb re-called the PCR reads, giving one row per CDR3 protein. The sample has about 13,000 distinct CDR3 sequences, less than 70% seen once. This CDR3 is 17 amino acids long. Trimming pared 7 bases from V and 5 bases from J, leaving 24 bases between. From germline, CDR1 is SNHLY and CDR2 FYNNEI. This TCR came from a human donor who had recovered from COVID-19. Sequencing was carried out using CD4+ T cells from blood, cultured in vitro. The chain combines TRBV2 with TRBJ2-1; tentatively, D is TRBD2 (6 bases). The CDR3 bases are TGTGCCAGCATATTGGGTGCAAGACTAGTTCTAAACAATGAGCAGTTCTTC. It encodes CASILGARLVLNNEQFF.